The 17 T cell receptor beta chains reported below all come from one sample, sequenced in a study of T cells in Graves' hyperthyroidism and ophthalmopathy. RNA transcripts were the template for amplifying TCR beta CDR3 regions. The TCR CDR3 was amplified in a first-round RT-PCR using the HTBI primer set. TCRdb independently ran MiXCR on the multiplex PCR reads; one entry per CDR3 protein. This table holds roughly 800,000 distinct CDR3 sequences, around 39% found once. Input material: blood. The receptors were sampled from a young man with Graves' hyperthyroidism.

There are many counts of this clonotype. The CDR3 reads CSVGTARGGANVLTF. The DNA of the CDR3 is TGCAGCGTTGGGACAGCCCGCGGAGGGGCCAACGTCCTGACTTTC. The chain joins TRBV29-1 to TRBJ2-6, with D perhaps TRBD1 (6 bases). The V end was cut by 4 bases, the J end by 4 bases, with 14 bases between. This CDR3 region has 15 residues. The germline gives CDR1 SQVTM, CDR2 ANQGSEA.

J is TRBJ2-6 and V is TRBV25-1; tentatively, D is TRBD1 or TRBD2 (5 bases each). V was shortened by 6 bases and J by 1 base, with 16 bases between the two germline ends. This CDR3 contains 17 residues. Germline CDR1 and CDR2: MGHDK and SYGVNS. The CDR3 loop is CASSWGRDLSGANVLTF. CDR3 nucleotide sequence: TGTGCCAGCAGCTGGGGACGGGACCTATCTGGGGCCAACGTCCTGACTTTC.

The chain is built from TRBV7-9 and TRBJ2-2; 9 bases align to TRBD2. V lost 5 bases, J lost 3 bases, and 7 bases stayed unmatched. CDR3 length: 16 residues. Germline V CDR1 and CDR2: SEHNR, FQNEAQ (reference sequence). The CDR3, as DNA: TGTGCCAGCAGCACCCGACTAGCGGCGGACACCGGGGAGCTGTTTTTT. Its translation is CASSTRLAADTGELFF.

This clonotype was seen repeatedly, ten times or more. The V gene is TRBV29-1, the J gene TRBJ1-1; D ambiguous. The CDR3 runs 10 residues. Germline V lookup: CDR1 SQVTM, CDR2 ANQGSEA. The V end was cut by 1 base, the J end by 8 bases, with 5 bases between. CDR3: CSVEGQEAFF. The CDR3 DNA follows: TGCAGCGTTGAAGGGCAGGAAGCTTTCTTT.

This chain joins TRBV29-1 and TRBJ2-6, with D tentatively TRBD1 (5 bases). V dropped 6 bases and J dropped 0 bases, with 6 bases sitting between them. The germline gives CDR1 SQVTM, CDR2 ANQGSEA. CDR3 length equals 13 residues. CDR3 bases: TGCAGCGTACAGGACTCTGGGGCCAACGTCCTGACTTTC. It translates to CSVQDSGANVLTF.

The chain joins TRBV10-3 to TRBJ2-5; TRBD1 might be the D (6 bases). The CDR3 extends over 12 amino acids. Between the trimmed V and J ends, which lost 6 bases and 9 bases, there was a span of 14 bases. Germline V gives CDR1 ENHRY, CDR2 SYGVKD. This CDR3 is CAISQQGEPQYF. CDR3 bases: TGTGCCATCAGCCAACAGGGTGAGCCCCAGTACTTC.

The CDR3 coding sequence is TGTGCCAGCAGTGAAGGCCCGACTGAGGAGCAGTACTTC. This encodes CASSEGPTEEQYF. The chain links TRBV2 to TRBJ2-7; D is uncertain. V was clipped by 1 base and J by 7 bases, with 11 bases between them. The germline CDR1 and CDR2 sequences are SNHLY and FYNNEI. The CDR3 is made up of 13 amino acids.

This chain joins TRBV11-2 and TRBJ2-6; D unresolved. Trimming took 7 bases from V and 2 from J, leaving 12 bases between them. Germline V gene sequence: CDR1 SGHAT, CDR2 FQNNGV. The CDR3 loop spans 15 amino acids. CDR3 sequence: CASTAMGTGANVLTF. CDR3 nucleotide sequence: TGTGCCAGCACCGCTATGGGCACTGGGGCCAACGTCCTGACTTTC.

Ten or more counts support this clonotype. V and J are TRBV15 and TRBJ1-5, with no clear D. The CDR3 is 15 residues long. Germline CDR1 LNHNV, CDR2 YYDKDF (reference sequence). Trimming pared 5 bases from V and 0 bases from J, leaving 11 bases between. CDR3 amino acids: CATSGAGYSNQPQHF. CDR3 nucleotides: TGTGCCACCAGCGGAGCAGGATATAGCAATCAGCCCCAGCATTTT.

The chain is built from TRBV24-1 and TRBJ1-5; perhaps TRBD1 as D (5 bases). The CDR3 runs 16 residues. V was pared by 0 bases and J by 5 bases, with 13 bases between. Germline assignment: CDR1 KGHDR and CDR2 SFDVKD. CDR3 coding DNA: TGTGCCACCAGTGATTTGTCCGAGGAGGGGTATCAGCCCCAGCATTTT. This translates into CATSDLSEEGYQPQHF.

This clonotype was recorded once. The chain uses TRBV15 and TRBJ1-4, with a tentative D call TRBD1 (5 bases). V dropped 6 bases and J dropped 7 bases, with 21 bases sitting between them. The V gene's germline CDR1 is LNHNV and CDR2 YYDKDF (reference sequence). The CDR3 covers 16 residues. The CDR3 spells CATRGDDLYLPEKLFF. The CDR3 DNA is TGTGCCACCAGAGGGGACGACCTCTACCTTCCTGAAAAACTGTTTTTT.

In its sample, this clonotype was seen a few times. The CDR3 coding sequence is TGTGCCAGCAGCTTTGCACCAGGGGGTGGCTACACCTTC. This encodes CASSFAPGGGYTF. The V and J genes are TRBV7-2 and TRBJ1-2, with TRBD1 identical over 7 bases. Germline CDR1 is SGHTA and CDR2 is FQGNSA. Losses at the gene ends were 3 bases for V and 7 bases for J; bases not matched to a gene: 5. This CDR3 contains 13 residues.

CDR3 sequence: CASSLGSGVGELFF. The DNA of the CDR3 is TGTGCCAGCAGCTTGGGTAGTGGGGTCGGGGAGCTGTTTTTT. This chain links TRBV5-4 with TRBJ2-2, with D hard to call. Trimming removed 0 bases from V and 7 bases from J, with 10 bases in between. Germline lookup yields CDR1 SGHNT and CDR2 YYREEE (reference sequence). The CDR3 spans 14 residues.

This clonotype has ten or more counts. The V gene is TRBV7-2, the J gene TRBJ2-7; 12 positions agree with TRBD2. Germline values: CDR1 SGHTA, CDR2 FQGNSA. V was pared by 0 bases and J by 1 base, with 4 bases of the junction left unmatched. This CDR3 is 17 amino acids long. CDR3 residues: CASSLARGLAGSYEQYF. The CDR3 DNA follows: TGTGCCAGCAGCTTAGCCCGAGGACTAGCGGGGTCCTACGAGCAGTACTTC.

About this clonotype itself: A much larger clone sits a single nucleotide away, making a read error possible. This CDR3 is CASSSSTAKYTGYTF. The CDR3 nucleotides are TGTGCCAGCAGCTCATCCACGGCGAAGTACACCGGCTACACCTTC. The rearrangement joins TRBV7-6 to TRBJ1-2, with D unclear. Trimming stripped 4 bases from V and 8 bases from J, with 20 bases between. Germline CDR1 reads SGHVS; CDR2 reads FNYEAQ. This CDR3 is 15 amino acids long.

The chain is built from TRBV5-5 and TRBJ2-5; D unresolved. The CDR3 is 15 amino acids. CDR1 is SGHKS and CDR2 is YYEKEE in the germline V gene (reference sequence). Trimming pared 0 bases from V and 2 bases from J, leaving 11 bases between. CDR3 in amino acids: CASSLGPTLQETQYF. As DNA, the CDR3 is TGTGCCAGCAGCTTGGGTCCGACACTTCAAGAGACCCAGTACTTC.

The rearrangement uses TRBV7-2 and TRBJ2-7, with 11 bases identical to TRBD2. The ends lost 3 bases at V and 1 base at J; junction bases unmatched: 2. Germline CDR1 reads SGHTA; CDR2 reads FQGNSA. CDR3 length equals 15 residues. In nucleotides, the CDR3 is TGTGCCAGCAGCTTCCTAGCGGGGGGATCCTACGAGCAGTACTTC. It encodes CASSFLAGGSYEQYF. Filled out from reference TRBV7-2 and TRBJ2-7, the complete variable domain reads GAGVSQSPSNKVTEKGKDVELRCDPISGHTALYWYRQSLGQGLEFLIYFQGNSAPDKSGLPSDRFSAERTGGSVSTLTIQRTQQEDSAVYLCASSFLAGGSYEQYFGPGTRLTVT.